These T cell receptor beta chains were read from a single sample in a study of PD-L1 blockade in urothelial cancer. Clones were read by immunoSEQ multiplex PCR, and TCRdb kept only the in-frame ones, dropping some. This table holds 50,000 to 65,000 clones, approximately 80% found once. The source material was PBMCs, sampled around atezolizumab (anti-PD-L1) treatment. Receptors were obtained from a man in his forties or fifties with urothelial cancer. Both conserved end residues are part of each CDR3. A D gene is named only where the DNA matches it firmly. Expanded clones are given a class, and other clones once, few, many or no size at all.

12,TRBV29-1,NA,TRBJ1-5,NA,CSVVTGNQPQHF,TGCAGCGTTGTAACAGGTAATCAGCCCCAGCATTTT
19,TRBV28,NA,TRBJ2-5,NA,CASSPLLAGEVVGEETQYF,TGTGCCAGCAGTCCCCTTCTAGCCGGGGAGGTCGTGGGAGAAGAGACCCAGTACTTC
14,TRBV11-2,NA,TRBJ1-1,NA,CASSLAGWNTEAFF,TGTGCCAGCAGCTTAGCAGGGTGGAACACTGAAGCTTTCTTT
13,TRBV19,TRBD2,TRBJ2-1,NA,CASGLAGVNEQFF,TGTGCCAGCGGACTAGCGGGAGTTAATGAGCAGTTCTTC
12,TRBV6-6,NA,TRBJ1-2,NA,CASSSLRVGYTF,TGTGCCAGCAGTTCCCTCAGGGTTGGCTACACCTTC
16,TRBV28,NA,TRBJ1-4,NA,CASSLYRSATNEKLFF,TGTGCCAGCAGTTTGTACAGGAGTGCAACTAATGAAAAACTGTTTTTT
14,TRBV19,TRBD2,TRBJ2-5,NA,CATRTSERGETQYF,TGTGCCACCCGGACTAGCGAGAGGGGAGAGACCCAGTACTTC
14,TRBV11-3,TRBD2,TRBJ2-1,NA,CASSPRTSGNEQFF,TGTGCCAGCAGCCCCAGGACTAGCGGGAATGAGCAGTTCTTC
17,TRBV4-2,NA,TRBJ1-2,NA,CASSQGPGRSTNYGYTF,TGTGCCAGCAGCCAAGGCCCAGGTCGCTCCACGAACTATGGCTACACCTTC
15,TRBV19,TRBD2,TRBJ2-1,NA,CASSEAGELYNEQFF,TGTGCCAGTAGTGAGGCGGGAGAGCTTTACAATGAGCAGTTCTTC
14,TRBV19,TRBD2,TRBJ2-7,NA,CASSLAGSSYEQYF,TGTGCCAGTAGTCTAGCGGGGAGCTCCTACGAGCAGTACTTC
17,TRBV27,TRBD1,TRBJ1-1,NA,CASSAGQGYMGNTEAFF,TGTGCCAGCAGCGCGGGACAGGGCTATATGGGAAACACTGAAGCTTTCTTT
16,TRBV5-4,NA,TRBJ2-5,NA,CASSLGGSRVKETQYF,TGTGCCAGCAGCTTGGGAGGTAGCAGGGTAAAAGAGACCCAGTACTTC
14,TRBV5-8,TRBD2,TRBJ2-1,NA,CASSRTSANNEQFF,TGTGCCAGCAGCCGGACTAGCGCCAACAATGAGCAGTTCTTC
14,TRBV7-2,NA,TRBJ1-2,NA,CASSPGGGADGYTF,TGTGCCAGCAGCCCAGGTGGGGGGGCCGATGGCTACACCTTC
19,TRBV4-1,TRBD1,TRBJ2-1,NA,CASSQDRGQASRVNNEQFF,TGCGCCAGCAGCCAAGATCGGGGACAGGCCTCGAGGGTTAACAATGAGCAGTTCTTC
15,TRBV6-5,TRBD1,TRBJ1-3,few,CASIKKQGAGNTIYF,TGTGCCAGCATCAAAAAACAGGGGGCCGGAAACACCATATATTTT
11,TRBV30,NA,TRBJ1-1,NA,CAWKPGNVAFF,TGTGCCTGGAAGCCCGGGAATGTGGCTTTCTTT
15,TRBV4-1,NA,TRBJ2-3,NA,CASSQELGTQGTQYF,TGCGCCAGCAGCCAAGAATTAGGGACTCAGGGTACGCAGTATTTT
13,TRBV25-1,NA,TRBJ1-1,NA,CASSKPGQSEAFF,TGTGCCAGCAGTAAACCCGGACAGAGTGAAGCTTTCTTT
15,TRBV27,NA,TRBJ2-3,NA,CASSLSGAGTDTQYF,TGTGCCAGCAGTTTATCGGGGGCAGGGACAGATACGCAGTATTTT
15,TRBV5-4,NA,TRBJ1-1,NA,CASSWGGGSLTEAFF,TGTGCCAGCAGCTGGGGCGGGGGCTCTCTCACTGAAGCTTTCTTT
15,TRBV28,TRBD2,TRBJ2-1,once,CASSVSGRARGEQFF,TGTGCCAGCAGTGTTAGCGGGAGGGCCCGGGGTGAGCAGTTCTTC
15,TRBV19,NA,TRBJ2-2,NA,CASSISRGRAGELFF,TGTGCCAGTAGTATCAGCAGGGGAAGGGCCGGGGAGCTGTTTTTT
14,TRBV6-1,NA,TRBJ2-5,NA,CASSGGVWEETQYF,TGTGCCAGCAGTGGGGGGGTTTGGGAAGAGACCCAGTACTTC
14,TRBV14,TRBD1,TRBJ2-7,NA,CASSRWTGAYEQYF,TGTGCCAGCAGCCGGTGGACAGGGGCCTACGAGCAGTACTTC
10,TRBV7-3,NA,TRBJ2-1,NA,CASSLREEFF,TGTGCCAGCAGCTTAAGGGAGGAGTTCTTC
13,TRBV6-4,NA,TRBJ1-1,NA,CASSESVGTEAFF,TGTGCCAGCAGTGAGAGTGTCGGCACTGAAGCTTTCTTT